The clone carrying this T cell receptor (beta chain) showed up just a few times. Its antigen is unknown. These data come from a study of cytotoxic CD8 clonotypes in ibrutinib-treated CLL. Study findings and constraints: Patients with sustained remission and those progressing were sampled at differing times. The study found clonality rose at ibrutinib response, then fell toward baseline at progression. Rare overall, public clonotypes shrank or held steady under therapy.

V lost 2 bases and J 4 bases, leaving 15 bases between the germline ends. CDR1 is MNHEY and CDR2 is SVGAGI in the germline V gene. The CDR3 extends over 15 amino acids. Sequenced by immunoSEQ multiplex PCR; TCRdb stores in-frame clones only, minus some. The repertoire holds 150,000 or so clones, with approximately 80% as singletons. The chain uses TRBV6-5 and TRBJ2-7, with D possibly matching TRBD1 (5 bases). The sequence derives from a human donor with chronic lymphocytic leukemia. This specimen was PBMCs, taken after 36 months of ibrutinib treatment. The CDR3 is CASSYKARVDYEQYF. Here the CDR3 DNA reads TGTGCCAGCAGTTACAAGGCCAGGGTGGATTACGAGCAGTACTTC.